The 10 T cell receptor beta chains reported below all come from one sample, sequenced in a study of shared clonotypes between healthy human individuals. The data were produced by immunoSEQ multiplex PCR, yet TCRdb's version contains in-frame clones alone and is incomplete. The data hold around 500,000 clones, with 75% to 85% observed a single time. The specimen was PBMCs. The source of these receptors is a woman aged 40 to 49 in good health. Some clones in this sample may be carry-over from other donors' samples.

Only a few counts were recorded for this clone. This rearrangement joins TRBV5-1 to TRBJ2-1, with 10 bases that match TRBD2. Germline lookup yields CDR1 SGHRS and CDR2 YFSETQ. The CDR3 is 14 residues long. V was clipped by 2 bases and J by 9 bases; unmatched bases: 5. The CDR3 DNA reads as TGCGCCAGCAGCTTCGCTAGCGGGAGAGGTGAGCAGTTCTTC. It is translated as CASSFASGRGEQFF.

The chain is built from TRBV4-1 and TRBJ1-2; 9 positions match TRBD1. The CDR3 loop spans 20 amino acids. With 2 bases clipped from V and 6 bases from J, the junction kept 22 bases outside the gene matches. Germline values: CDR1 MGHRA, CDR2 YSYEKL. CDR3: CASSQRRMWDRVNRSDGYTF. The CDR3 DNA reads TGCGCCAGCAGCCAAAGAAGAATGTGGGACAGGGTAAATCGTTCGGATGGCTACACCTTC.

The chain uses TRBV7-9 and TRBJ2-7; TRBD1 agrees at 9 bases. The CDR3 is 16 amino acids. Germline lookup yields CDR1 SEHNR and CDR2 FQNEAQ (reference sequence). The V and J ends lost 2 bases and 4 bases, in that order; junction bases with no gene match: 9. For the CDR3, the DNA is TGTGCCAGCAGCTTACGCCCCGACAGGGGGAAGTACGAGCAGTACTTC. Amino acids: CASSLRPDRGKYEQYF. Supplemented by reference TRBV7-9 and TRBJ2-7, the full variable domain reads DTGVSQNPRHKITKRGQNVTFRCDPISEHNRLYWYRQTLGQGPEFLTYFQNEAQLEKSRLLSDRFSAERPKGSFSTLEIQRTEQGDSAMYLCASSLRPDRGKYEQYFGPGTRLTVT.

Concerning this clone: A far more abundant clone sits one base away, making this likely a read error. The chain is built from TRBV7-9 and TRBJ2-7; tentatively, D is TRBD1 or TRBD2 (5 bases each). This CDR3 is built from 14 residues. The germline V gene encodes CDR1 SEHNR and CDR2 FQNEAQ (reference sequence). CDR3 residues: CASSLVGTSYGQYF. For the CDR3, the DNA is TGTGCCAGCAGCTTAGTAGGGACCAGCTACGGGCAGTACTTC.

The chain employs TRBV7-9 and TRBJ2-5; D ambiguous. This CDR3 comprises 15 residues. Trimming took off 0 bases at V and 1 base at J, with 9 bases between the two ends. In germline, CDR1 is SEHNR, CDR2 FQNEAQ (reference sequence). This chain's CDR3 is CASSLAQVGQETQYF. CDR3 DNA sequence: TGTGCCAGCAGCTTAGCTCAGGTGGGCCAAGAGACCCAGTACTTC.

The rearrangement links TRBV2 to TRBJ1-2; 8 bases agree with TRBD1. V shed 7 bases, J shed 10 bases, and the junction held 8 bases outside the gene matches. From germline, CDR1 is SNHLY and CDR2 FYNNEI. This CDR3 is 12 amino acids long. The CDR3 DNA follows: TGTGCCAGCATAAGGGACAGGCCTTTCTACACCTTC. Its protein product is CASIRDRPFYTF.

In this sample, this clone turned up a few times. This chain joins TRBV29-1 and TRBJ2-1; D perhaps matches TRBD2 (6 bases). The CDR3 is 13 residues long. CDR1 and CDR2 (germline): SQVTM, ANQGSEA. Trimming took off 7 bases at V and 4 bases at J, with 14 bases between the two ends. The CDR3, as DNA: TGCAGCGGGGGGGTACAGTCATACAATGAGCAGTTCTTC. Translation: CSGGVQSYNEQFF.

This chain links TRBV25-1 with TRBJ2-1; D remains ambiguous. Germline lookup yields CDR1 MGHDK and CDR2 SYGVNS. The CDR3 covers 15 residues. With 5 bases removed from V and 8 bases from J, the gap between germline ends came to 19 bases. The DNA for the CDR3 is TGTGCCAGCAGTCCGGAAGGAACGGGTGCCCATGAGCAGTTCTTC. This encodes CASSPEGTGAHEQFF.

In its sample, this clone was seen a few times. The sample contains more than one DNA sequence encoding this CDR3. The chain recombines TRBV9 with TRBJ1-2; D is unresolved. Germline V CDR1 and CDR2: SGDLS, YYNGEE. Trimming shortened V by 2 bases and J by 4 bases, and 3 bases separated the two germline ends. The CDR3 sequence is 11 residues long. The CDR3 DNA reads as TGTGCCAGCAGCGTTGGCTATGGCTACACCTTC. Translating it yields CASSVGYGYTF.

The chain employs TRBV2 and TRBJ2-7, with 8 nucleotides matching TRBD2. Trimming removed 4 bases from V and 5 bases from J; junction bases left unmatched: 10. Germline-derived CDR1 and CDR2 are SNHLY and FYNNEI. There are 15 residues in the CDR3. The CDR3 spells CASSATLAAAHEQYF. The DNA for the CDR3 is TGTGCCAGCAGTGCGACACTAGCGGCCGCCCACGAGCAGTACTTC.